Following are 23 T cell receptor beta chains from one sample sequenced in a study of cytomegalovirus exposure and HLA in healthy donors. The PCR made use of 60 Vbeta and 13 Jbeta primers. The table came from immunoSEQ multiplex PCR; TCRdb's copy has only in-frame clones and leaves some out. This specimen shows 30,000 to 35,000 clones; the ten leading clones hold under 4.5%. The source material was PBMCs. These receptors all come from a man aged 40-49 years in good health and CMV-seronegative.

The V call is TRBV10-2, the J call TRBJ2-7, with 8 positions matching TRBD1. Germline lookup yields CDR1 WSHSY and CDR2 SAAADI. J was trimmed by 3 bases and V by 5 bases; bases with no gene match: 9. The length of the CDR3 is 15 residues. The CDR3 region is CASSLVRTGNYEQYF. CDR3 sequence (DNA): TGCGCCAGCAGTCTCGTTCGGACAGGGAACTACGAGCAGTACTTC.

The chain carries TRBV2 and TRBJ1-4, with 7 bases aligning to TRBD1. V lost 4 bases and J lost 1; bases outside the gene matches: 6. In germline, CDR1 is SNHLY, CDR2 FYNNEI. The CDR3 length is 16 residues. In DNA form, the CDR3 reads TGTGCCAGCAGTGTTGGACAGGCCCTAACTAATGAAAAACTGTTTTTT. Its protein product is CASSVGQALTNEKLFF.

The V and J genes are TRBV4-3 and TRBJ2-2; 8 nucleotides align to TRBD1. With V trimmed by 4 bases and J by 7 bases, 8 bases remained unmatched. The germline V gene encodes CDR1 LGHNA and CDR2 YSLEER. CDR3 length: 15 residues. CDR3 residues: CASSPGQGRGGELFF. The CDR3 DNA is TGCGCCAGCAGCCCTGGACAGGGACGGGGCGGGGAGCTGTTTTTT.

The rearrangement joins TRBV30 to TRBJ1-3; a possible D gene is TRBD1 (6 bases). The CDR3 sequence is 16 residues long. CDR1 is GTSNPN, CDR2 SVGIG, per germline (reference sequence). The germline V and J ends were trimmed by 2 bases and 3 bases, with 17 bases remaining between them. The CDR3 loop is CAWSPPDGGGGNTIYF. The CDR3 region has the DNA TGTGCCTGGAGTCCACCTGATGGGGGCGGTGGAAACACCATATATTTT.

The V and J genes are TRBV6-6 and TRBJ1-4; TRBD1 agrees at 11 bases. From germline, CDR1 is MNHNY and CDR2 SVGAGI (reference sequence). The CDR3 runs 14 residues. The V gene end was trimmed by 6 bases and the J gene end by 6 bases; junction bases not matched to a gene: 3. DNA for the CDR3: TGTGCCAGCAGGGGGACAGGGGGGGATGAAAAACTGTTTTTT. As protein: CASRGTGGDEKLFF.

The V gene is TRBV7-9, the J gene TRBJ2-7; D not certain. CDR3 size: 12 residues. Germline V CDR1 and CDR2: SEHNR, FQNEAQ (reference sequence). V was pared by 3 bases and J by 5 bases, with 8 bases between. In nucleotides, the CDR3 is TGTGCCAGCAGCTTTTCCCGGGACGAGCAGTACTTC. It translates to CASSFSRDEQYF. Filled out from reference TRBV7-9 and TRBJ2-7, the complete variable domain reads DTGVSQNPRHKITKRGQNVTFRCDPISEHNRLYWYRQTLGQGPEFLTYFQNEAQLEKSRLLSDRFSAERPKGSFSTLEIQRTEQGDSAMYLCASSFSRDEQYFGPGTRLTVT.

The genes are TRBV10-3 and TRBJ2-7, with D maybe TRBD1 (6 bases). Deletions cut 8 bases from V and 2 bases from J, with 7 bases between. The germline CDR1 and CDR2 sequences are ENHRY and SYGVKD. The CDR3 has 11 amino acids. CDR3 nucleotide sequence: TGTGCCATCGGACAGACCTACGAGCAGTACTTC. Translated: CAIGQTYEQYF.

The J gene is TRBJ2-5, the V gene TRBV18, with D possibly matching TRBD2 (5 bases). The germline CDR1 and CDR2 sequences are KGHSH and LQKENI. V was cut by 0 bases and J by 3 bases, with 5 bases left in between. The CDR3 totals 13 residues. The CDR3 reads CASSPPLEETQYF. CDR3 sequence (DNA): TGTGCCAGCTCACCACCACTAGAAGAGACCCAGTACTTC.

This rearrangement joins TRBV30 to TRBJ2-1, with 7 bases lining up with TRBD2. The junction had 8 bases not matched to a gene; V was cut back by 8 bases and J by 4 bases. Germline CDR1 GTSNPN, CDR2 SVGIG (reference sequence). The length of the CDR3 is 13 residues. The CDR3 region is CASQRDLYNEQFF. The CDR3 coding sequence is TGTGCCAGCCAGCGGGATCTTTACAATGAGCAGTTCTTC.

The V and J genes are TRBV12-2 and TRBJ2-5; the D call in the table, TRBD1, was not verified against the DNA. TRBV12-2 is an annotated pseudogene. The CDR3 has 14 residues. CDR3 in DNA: TGTGCAAGTCGCCCCGGACAGATTCAAGAGACCCAGTACTTC. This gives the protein CASRPGQIQETQYF.

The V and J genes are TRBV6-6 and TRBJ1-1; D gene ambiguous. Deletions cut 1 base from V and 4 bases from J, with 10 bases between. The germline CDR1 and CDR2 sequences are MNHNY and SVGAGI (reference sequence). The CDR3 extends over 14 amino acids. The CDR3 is CASSYWLEGTEAFF. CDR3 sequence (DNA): TGTGCCAGCAGTTACTGGCTTGAGGGCACTGAAGCTTTCTTT.

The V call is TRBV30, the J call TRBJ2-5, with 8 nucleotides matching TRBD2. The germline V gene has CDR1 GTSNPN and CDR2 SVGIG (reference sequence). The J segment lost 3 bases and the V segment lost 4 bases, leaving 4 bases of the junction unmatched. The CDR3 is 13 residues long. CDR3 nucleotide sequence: TGTGCCTGGACAGGACTAGCAAAAGAGACCCAGTACTTC. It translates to CAWTGLAKETQYF.

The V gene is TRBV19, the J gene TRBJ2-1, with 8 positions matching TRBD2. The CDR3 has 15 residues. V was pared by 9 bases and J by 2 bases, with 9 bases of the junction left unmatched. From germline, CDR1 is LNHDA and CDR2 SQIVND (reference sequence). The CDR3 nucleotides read TGTGCCAGCCTCCGGGAGGGCCTCCCCTACAATGAGCAGTTCTTC. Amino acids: CASLREGLPYNEQFF.

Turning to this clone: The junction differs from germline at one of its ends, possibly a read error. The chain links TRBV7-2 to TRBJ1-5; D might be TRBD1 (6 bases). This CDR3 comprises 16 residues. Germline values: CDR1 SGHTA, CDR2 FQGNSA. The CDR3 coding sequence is TGTGCCAGCAGCTTAGTTGGGGGCGACAGCAGTCAGCCCCAGCATTTT. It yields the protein CASSLVGGDSSQPQHF.

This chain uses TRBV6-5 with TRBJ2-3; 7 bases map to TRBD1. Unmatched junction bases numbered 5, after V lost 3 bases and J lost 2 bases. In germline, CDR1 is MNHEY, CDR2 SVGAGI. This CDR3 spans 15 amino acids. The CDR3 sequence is CASSYQGEITDTQYF. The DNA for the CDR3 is TGTGCCAGCAGTTATCAGGGGGAGATCACAGATACGCAGTATTTT.

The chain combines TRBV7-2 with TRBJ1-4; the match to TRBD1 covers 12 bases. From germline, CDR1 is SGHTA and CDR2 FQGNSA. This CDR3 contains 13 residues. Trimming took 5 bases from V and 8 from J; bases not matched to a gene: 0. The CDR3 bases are TGTGCCAGCAGCGGGACAGGGGGCGAAAAACTGTTTTTT. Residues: CASSGTGGEKLFF.

The CDR3 sequence: CATSISGSETQYF. CDR3 nucleotides: TGTGCCACCAGCATCTCAGGGTCCGAGACCCAGTACTTC. The gene calls are TRBV15 and TRBJ2-5; tentatively, D is TRBD1 (5 bases). The V end was cut by 4 bases, the J end by 5 bases, with 11 bases between. The germline V gene has CDR1 LNHNV and CDR2 YYDKDF (reference sequence). The CDR3 covers 13 residues.

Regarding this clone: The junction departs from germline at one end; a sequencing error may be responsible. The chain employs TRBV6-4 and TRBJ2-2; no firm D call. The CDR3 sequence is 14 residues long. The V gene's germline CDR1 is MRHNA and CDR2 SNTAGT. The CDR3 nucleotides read TGTGTCAGCAGTGACGACAAACACACCGGGGAGCTGTTTTTT. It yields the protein CVSSDDKHTGELFF.

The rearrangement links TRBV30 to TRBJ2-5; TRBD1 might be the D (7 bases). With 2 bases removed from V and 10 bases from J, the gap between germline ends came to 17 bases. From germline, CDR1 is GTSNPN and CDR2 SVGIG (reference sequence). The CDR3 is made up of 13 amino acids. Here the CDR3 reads CAWSFNRGGNQYF. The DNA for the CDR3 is TGTGCCTGGAGTTTCAACAGGGGCGGGAACCAGTACTTC.

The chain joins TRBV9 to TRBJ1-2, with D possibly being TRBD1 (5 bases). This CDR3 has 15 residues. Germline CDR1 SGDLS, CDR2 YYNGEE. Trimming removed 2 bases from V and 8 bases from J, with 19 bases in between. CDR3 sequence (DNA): TGTGCCAGCAGCGTCGAGTGGGGGGGATTAGAGGGCTACACCTTC. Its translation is CASSVEWGGLEGYTF.

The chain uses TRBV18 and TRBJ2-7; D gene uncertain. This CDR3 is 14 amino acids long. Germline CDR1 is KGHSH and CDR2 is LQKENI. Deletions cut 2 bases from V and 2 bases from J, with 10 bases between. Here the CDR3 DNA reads TGTGCCAGCTCACCATCGGTAGGAGCCTACGAGCAGTACTTC. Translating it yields CASSPSVGAYEQYF.

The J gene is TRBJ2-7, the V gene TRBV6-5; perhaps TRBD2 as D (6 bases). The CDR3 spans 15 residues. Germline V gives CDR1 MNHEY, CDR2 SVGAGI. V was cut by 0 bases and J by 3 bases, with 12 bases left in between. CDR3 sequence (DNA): TGTGCCAGCAGTTACTCGAAACTAGCCGACTACGAGCAGTACTTC. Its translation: CASSYSKLADYEQYF.

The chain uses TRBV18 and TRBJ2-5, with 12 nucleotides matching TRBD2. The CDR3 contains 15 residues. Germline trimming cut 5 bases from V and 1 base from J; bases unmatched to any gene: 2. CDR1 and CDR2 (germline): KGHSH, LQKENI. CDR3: CASSMTSGSQETQYF. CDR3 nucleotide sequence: TGTGCCAGCTCAATGACTAGCGGGAGCCAAGAGACCCAGTACTTC. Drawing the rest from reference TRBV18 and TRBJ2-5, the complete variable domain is NAGVMQNPRHLVRRRGQEARLRCSPMKGHSHVYWYRQLPEEGLKFMVYLQKENIIDESGMPKERFSAEFPKEGPSILRIQQVVRGDSAAYFCASSMTSGSQETQYFGPGTRLLVL.